This TCR beta chain was retrieved from a study of response to subunit inactivated influenza vaccine. Broader study findings: With each seasonal influenza vaccination, the authors suggested, few new T cells are recruited.

Via MiXCR, TCRdb re-called the RT-PCR reads, giving one row per CDR3 protein. Among more than 450,000 distinct CDR3 sequences listed, about 7.6% were seen once. V was pared by 6 bases and J by 7 bases, with 13 bases between. Germline values: CDR1 MNHNS, CDR2 SASEGT. The CDR3 runs 13 residues. A note on this clonotype: No antigen is known for it.

The sample consisted of PBMCs from blood, taken about 24 months after vaccination. The genes are TRBV6-1 and TRBJ2-1; D may correspond to TRBD1 or TRBD2 (7 bases each). This TCR derives from a man between 45 and 75 years old who received an inactivated influenza vaccine. The CDR3 coding sequence is TGTGCCAGCAGAGACAGGGAGGGTAATGAGCAGTTCTTC. As protein: CASRDREGNEQFF.